This T cell receptor (beta chain) was recorded in a study of T cell responses to AZD1222 COVID-19 vaccine (dated by TCRdb to 2020 to 2022). Some background on the complete study: AZD1222 recipients whose second dose came at about 4 weeks and those whose second dose came at about 12 weeks were combined into one group, since spike-specific TCR depth and breadth did not differ between the two schedules. A total of about 230 trial participants underwent TCR sequencing, of whom about 210 received two doses of AZD1222 and some 25 received two doses of the MenACWY control vaccine. Enrollment into the trials was organized by age into subgroups of 18-55, 56-69 and 70-plus years, and those subgroups contained about 160, 30 and 59 TCR-sequenced participants, respectively.

The CDR3 regions of human TCRbeta chains were analyzed by immunosequencing. The authors processed their data as follows. TCRs in the repertoires were compared against a reference library of SARS-CoV-2-specific TCRs that had been generated with the MIRA antigen-specificity platform. Breadth meant the fraction of unique TCRs that were SARS-CoV-2-associated, whereas depth meant the fraction of total T cells that were SARS-CoV-2-associated. Using the MIRA data, every spike-specific TCR was mapped to the spike region that the TCR reacted to and assigned to either a CD4 or a CD8 class. Log10-transformed breadth and depth values were compared by one-way ANOVA with Sidak's multiple comparisons tests. Sourced from immuneACCESS, this table was stored by TCRdb with only in-frame sequences that have V and J called. A share of the clones is absent; for the studies checked, an unresolved V gene accounts for under half, and the remainder has no known explanation. The V and J calls and clone size were taken over from that table, and D and trimming were inferred from the DNA. Here the sample has around 150,000 clones; 88% occur a single time. Around 2% of the sample rests with the top ten.

In regard to this clone: Its recognized antigen is unknown. No quality values exist for individual bases; no much larger clone is one base distant.

The sample's time point label, in plain terms: baseline before first vaccination. Vaccinee samples came from UK trials COV001 and COV002, including a single-blind randomized controlled phase 2/3 trial of AZD1222 (ChAdOx1 nCoV-19) in healthy adults. Trial participant PBMC samples were collected at day 0 and day 28 after the second dose for TCRbeta chain sequencing. CDR1 LGHDT and CDR2 YNNKEL were looked up in the germline V gene (reference sequence). The germline V end is reduced by 4 bases and the J end by 5 bases; junction bases left unmatched: 10. Reading from cysteine to phenylalanine, the CDR3 counts 17 amino acids. Only CDR3 DNA is held: 51 bases, read in frame from base 1. Study-wide conclusions, independent of this receptor: CD4 TCRs associated with the vaccine covered the entire spike protein, and the dominant responses were in regions 160-218 and 743-854. Only six AZD1222 recipients were SARS-CoV-2 seropositive at baseline, limiting conclusions about previously exposed vaccinees. Spike-specific TCR breadth and depth rose significantly after two AZD1222 doses compared with day 0 and with MenACWY recipients. The 56-69-year group was small, and its depth increase did not reach significance, likely because of low power. Participants were mostly white British, with more females than males. The authors suggested clonal diversity may have been underestimated. Epitopes outside the regions mutated in the B.1.351 and B.1.1.7 variants were reportedly recognized by nearly half of the unique spike-specific TCRs. No day 14 peak-response samples were available, so repertoires were characterized only after the peak T cell response.

The TCR comes from an adult in good health. Here the chain combines TRBV3-1 (or the pseudogene TRBV3-2) and TRBJ2-2, with 10 bases matching TRBD2. The sequences come from peripheral blood, collected on day 0 of AZD1222 vaccination. The CDR3: CASSPNSGRAFTGELFF. The base sequence is TGTGCCAGCAGCCCCAACAGCGGGAGGGCTTTTACCGGGGAGCTGTTTTTT.